The text below deals with one T cell receptor beta chain. The data were obtained in a study of CD8+CD57+ T cells in acquired aplastic anemia. Germline lookup yields CDR1 DFQATT and CDR2 SNEGSKA (reference sequence). Trimming pared 4 bases from V and 8 bases from J, leaving 14 bases between. CDR3 length: 12 amino acids. Researchers used genomic DNA as the template to profile TCR beta VDJ and CDR3. TCRdb re-analysed the reads in MiXCR, keeping a single row per CDR3 protein. The profile shows 310,000 or so distinct CDR3 sequences, roughly 59% of them singletons. All sequencing subjects had displayed CD8+CD57+ cell expansion on flow cytometry.

The sequence was collected from a human donor with aplastic anemia. The sample consisted of sorted CD4+, CD8+, or CD8+CD57+ T cells (not recorded which) from PBMCs. The rearrangement uses TRBV20-1 and TRBJ1-2; D perhaps matches TRBD1 (5 bases). CDR3: CSATMGGGGYTF. CDR3 bases: TGCAGTGCTACCATGGGGGGTGGCGGCTACACCTTC.